The sequence of this T cell receptor beta chain was determined in a study of blood T cell repertoires in COVID-19. Background on the study: Specimens from acute and convalescent COVID-19 originated in the United States, Italy and Spain. T cells, B-cell-depleted T cells, or PBMCs supplied cDNA or gDNA.

Germline CDR1 and CDR2: MNHEY and SVGAGI. The CDR3 has 13 amino acids. The ends were cut back, 6 bases at V and 4 bases at J, with 12 bases in the middle. In the source study's methods: Amplifying reference gene primers gave estimates of nucleated cell counts. Assay used: immunoSEQ multiplex PCR; TCRdb lists only in-frame clones, some missing. From that table come the V and J calls and clone size; the DNA was used to work out D and trimming. The sample yields about 130,000 clones, around 79% seen once. Patients of the Seattle cohort, enrolled during active infection, were followed longitudinally. This clone appeared a few times.

The source of this sequence is a woman aged 65 to 85 with COVID-19, enrolled during active disease. Sequences were obtained from peripheral blood. This chain joins TRBV6-5 and TRBJ1-1; TRBD1 is a possible D gene (6 bases). In nucleotides, the CDR3 is TGTGCCAGCAGAGGCCGGGGGGCCACTGAAGCTTTCTTT. Translation gives CASRGRGATEAFF.